The rows below give T cell receptor beta chains drawn from one sample of a study of blood T cell repertoires in COVID-19. Clones were read by immunoSEQ multiplex PCR, and TCRdb kept only the in-frame ones, dropping some. The sample contains roughly 73,000 clones, about four fifths of which appear only once. Sequenced material: peripheral blood. Source of these receptors: a man between 65 and 79 years old with acute or convalescent COVID-19. CDR3s include the opening cysteine and the closing phenylalanine or tryptophan. The order of the fields is clone size, J gene, D gene, V gene, CDR3 protein, CDR3 DNA. A D gene is named only where the DNA matches it firmly. Not all rows give a size; the values are once, few, many and, for expanded clones, a class.

size: once; J: TRBJ2-5; D: TRBD1; V: TRBV5-1; CDR3: CASSPGTGRQETQYF; DNA: TGCGCCAGCAGTCCCGGGACAGGGAGACAAGAGACCCAGTACTTC
size: .; J: TRBJ1-1; D: TRBD1; V: TRBV7-8; CDR3: CASSSRGQDTEAFF; DNA: TGTGCCAGCAGCTCCAGGGGGCAGGACACTGAAGCTTTCTTT
size: .; J: TRBJ2-1; D: .; V: TRBV12-2; CDR3: CASRLARGRTCRYNEQFF; DNA: TGTGCAAGTCGCTTAGCCAGGGGTAGGACTTGCCGCTACAATGAGCAGTTCTTC
size: .; J: TRBJ2-1; D: .; V: TRBV2; CDR3: CASRADSMPGNEQFF; DNA: TGTGCCAGCAGGGCTGACAGCATGCCTGGGAATGAGCAGTTCTTC
size: once; J: TRBJ2-2; D: .; V: TRBV21-1; CDR3: CASSKGLANTGELFF; DNA: TGTGCCAGCAGCAAAGGACTAGCCAACACCGGGGAGCTGTTTTTT
size: few; J: TRBJ1-2; D: TRBD1; V: TRBV7-8; CDR3: CASSYTQQGSDDYGYTF; DNA: TGTGCCAGCAGCTACACCCAACAGGGGTCTGACGACTATGGCTACACCTTC
size: few; J: TRBJ1-1; D: .; V: TRBV4-3; CDR3: CASSQAVTGNTEAFF; DNA: TGCGCCAGCAGCCAAGCCGTTACGGGGAACACTGAAGCTTTCTTT
size: .; J: TRBJ1-6; D: TRBD1; V: TRBV15; CDR3: CATSRGRQGSLHF; DNA: TGTGCCACCAGCAGGGGACGACAGGGGAGCCTCCACTTT
size: .; J: TRBJ1-5; D: .; V: TRBV7-6; CDR3: CASSASYAGNQPQHF; DNA: TGTGCCAGCAGCGCAAGCTACGCAGGAAATCAGCCCCAGCATTTT
size: .; J: TRBJ1-1; D: TRBD1; V: TRBV14; CDR3: CASSPVSYRGQWNTEAFF; DNA: TGTGCCAGCAGCCCAGTATCTTACAGGGGGCAATGGAACACTGAAGCTTTCTTT
size: .; J: TRBJ2-3; D: .; V: TRBV6-1; CDR3: CASSEGQSRNTQYF; DNA: TGTGCCAGCAGTGAAGGACAGTCGAGGAATACGCAGTATTTT
size: .; J: TRBJ2-1; D: .; V: TRBV24-1; CDR3: CATSVGGAGSSYNEQFF; DNA: TGTGCCACCAGTGTTGGGGGGGCGGGAAGCTCCTACAATGAGCAGTTCTTC
size: .; J: TRBJ2-3; D: .; V: TRBV7-2; CDR3: CASSLTGSGTDTQYF; DNA: TGTGCCAGCAGCTTAACGGGGTCCGGCACAGATACGCAGTATTTT
size: .; J: TRBJ2-7; D: TRBD1; V: TRBV2; CDR3: CASKGGQSTYEQYF; DNA: TGTGCCAGCAAAGGGGGACAGTCTACCTACGAGCAGTACTTC
size: .; J: TRBJ1-5; D: TRBD1; V: TRBV6-2/TRBV6-3; CDR3: CASSYQQGASNQPQHF; DNA: TGTGCCAGCAGTTATCAACAGGGGGCTAGCAATCAGCCCCAGCATTTT
size: .; J: TRBJ2-7; D: .; V: TRBV19; CDR3: CASRRTEPSYEQYF; DNA: TGTGCCAGTAGGCGGACAGAACCCTCCTACGAGCAGTACTTC
size: .; J: TRBJ2-1; D: .; V: TRBV9; CDR3: CASSVASREWEQFF; DNA: TGTGCCAGCAGCGTAGCCTCCCGAGAGTGGGAGCAGTTCTTC
size: .; J: TRBJ2-7; D: .; V: TRBV21-1; CDR3: CASSKSPTSGRGDEQYF; DNA: TGTGCCAGCAGCAAAAGTCCGACTAGCGGGAGGGGAGACGAGCAGTACTTC
size: .; J: TRBJ1-1; D: TRBD1; V: TRBV19; CDR3: CASTRQGRDTEAFF; DNA: TGTGCCAGTACTCGACAGGGTAGGGACACTGAAGCTTTCTTT
size: .; J: TRBJ2-5; D: .; V: TRBV5-6; CDR3: CASRPSEGGKETQYF; DNA: TGTGCCAGCAGGCCTTCGGAGGGGGGGAAAGAGACCCAGTACTTC
size: once; J: TRBJ2-5; D: TRBD2; V: TRBV10-3; CDR3: CAISELGTSGGRYQETQYF; DNA: TGTGCCATCAGTGAATTGGGGACTAGCGGGGGAAGGTACCAAGAGACCCAGTACTTC
size: .; J: TRBJ1-1; D: .; V: TRBV11-1; CDR3: CASSPPEGVRTEAFF; DNA: TGTGCCAGCAGCCCCCCAGAGGGGGTAAGGACTGAAGCTTTCTTT
size: .; J: TRBJ1-1; D: TRBD1; V: TRBV9; CDR3: CASSETGGPNTEAFF; DNA: TGTGCCAGCAGCGAAACAGGGGGCCCGAACACTGAAGCTTTCTTT
size: .; J: TRBJ2-3; D: .; V: TRBV7-2; CDR3: CASRIGGDTQYF; DNA: TGTGCCAGCAGGATAGGAGGAGATACGCAGTATTTT
size: .; J: TRBJ2-1; D: TRBD1; V: TRBV9; CDR3: CASSLTGTGGGFDEQFF; DNA: TGTGCCAGCAGCCTCACCGGGACAGGAGGAGGGTTCGATGAGCAGTTCTTC
size: .; J: TRBJ2-3; D: .; V: TRBV5-1; CDR3: CASSLGGGNSDTQYF; DNA: TGCGCCAGCAGCTTGGGGGGCGGAAACTCAGATACGCAGTATTTT
size: .; J: TRBJ2-1; D: TRBD2; V: TRBV29-1; CDR3: CSVLGGEHEQFF; DNA: TGCAGCGTCCTGGGAGGGGAACATGAGCAGTTCTTC